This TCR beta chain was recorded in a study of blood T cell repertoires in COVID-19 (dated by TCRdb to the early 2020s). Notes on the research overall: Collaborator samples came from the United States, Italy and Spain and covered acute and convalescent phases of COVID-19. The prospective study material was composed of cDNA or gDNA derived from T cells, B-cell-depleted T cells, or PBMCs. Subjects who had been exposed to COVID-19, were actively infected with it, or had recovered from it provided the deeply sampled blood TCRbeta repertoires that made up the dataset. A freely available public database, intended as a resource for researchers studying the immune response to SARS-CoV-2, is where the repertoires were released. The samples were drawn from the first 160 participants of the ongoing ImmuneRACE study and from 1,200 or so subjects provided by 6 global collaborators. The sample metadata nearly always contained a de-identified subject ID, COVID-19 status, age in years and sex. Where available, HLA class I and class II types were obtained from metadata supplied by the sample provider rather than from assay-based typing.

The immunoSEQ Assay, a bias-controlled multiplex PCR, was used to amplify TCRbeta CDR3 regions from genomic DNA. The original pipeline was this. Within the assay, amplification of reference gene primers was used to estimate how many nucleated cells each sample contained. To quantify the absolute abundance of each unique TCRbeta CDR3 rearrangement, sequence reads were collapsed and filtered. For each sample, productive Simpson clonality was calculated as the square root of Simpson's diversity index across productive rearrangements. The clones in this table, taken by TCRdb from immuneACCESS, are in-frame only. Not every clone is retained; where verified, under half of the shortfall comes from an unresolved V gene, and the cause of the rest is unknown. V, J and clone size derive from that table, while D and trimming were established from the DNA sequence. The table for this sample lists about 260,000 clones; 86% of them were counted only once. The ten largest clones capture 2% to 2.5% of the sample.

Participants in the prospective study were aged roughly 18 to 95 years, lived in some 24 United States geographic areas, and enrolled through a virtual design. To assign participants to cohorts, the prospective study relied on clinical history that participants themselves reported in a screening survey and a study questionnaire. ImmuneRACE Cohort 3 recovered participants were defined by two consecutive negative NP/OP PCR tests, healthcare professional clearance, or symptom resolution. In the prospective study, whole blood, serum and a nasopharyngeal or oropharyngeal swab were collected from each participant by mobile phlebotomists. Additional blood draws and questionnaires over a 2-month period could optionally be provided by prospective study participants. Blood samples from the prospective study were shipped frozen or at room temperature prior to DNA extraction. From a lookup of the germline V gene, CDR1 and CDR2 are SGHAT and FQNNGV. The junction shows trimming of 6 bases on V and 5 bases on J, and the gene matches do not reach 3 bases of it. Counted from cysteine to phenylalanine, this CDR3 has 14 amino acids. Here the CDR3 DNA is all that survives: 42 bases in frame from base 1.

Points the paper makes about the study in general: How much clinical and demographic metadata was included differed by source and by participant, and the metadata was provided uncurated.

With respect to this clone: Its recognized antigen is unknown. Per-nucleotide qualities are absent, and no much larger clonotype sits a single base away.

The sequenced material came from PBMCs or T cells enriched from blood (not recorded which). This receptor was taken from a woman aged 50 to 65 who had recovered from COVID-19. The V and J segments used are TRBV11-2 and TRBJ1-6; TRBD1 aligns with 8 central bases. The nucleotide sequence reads TGTGCCAGCAGGAAACAGGGGGATAATTCACCCCTCCACTTT. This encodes CASRKQGDNSPLHF.